A selection of T cell receptor beta chains follows, all from one sample in a study of shared clonotypes between healthy human individuals. TCRdb's copy holds only in-frame clones and misses some; the assay was immunoSEQ multiplex PCR. The table includes nearly 750,000 clones, 72% detected once. The specimen sequenced was memory CD4+ T cells sorted from blood. Every receptor here comes from a woman under 40 in good health. Each CDR3 is given with its conserved first and last residue. The D gene is left open where the match is weak. The listing skips clone size in some rows; elsewhere it reads once, few, many or a size class.

J gene: TRBJ2-7
D gene: -
V gene: TRBV11-2
clone size: -
CDR3 protein: CASSLDRRHEQYF
CDR3 DNA: TGTGCCAGCAGCTTAGATCGGCGGCACGAGCAGTACTTC

J gene: TRBJ2-5
D gene: -
V gene: TRBV21-1
clone size: few
CDR3 protein: CASSKDAARQGPQETQYF
CDR3 DNA: TGTGCCAGCAGCAAAGACGCCGCTAGACAGGGCCCCCAAGAGACCCAGTACTTC

J gene: TRBJ2-5
D gene: -
V gene: TRBV5-4
clone size: -
CDR3 protein: CASTEGGQETQYF
CDR3 DNA: TGTGCCAGCACCGAGGGGGGCCAAGAGACCCAGTACTTC

J gene: TRBJ2-7
D gene: TRBD2
V gene: TRBV7-8
clone size: -
CDR3 protein: CASSFPQRDATYEQYF
CDR3 DNA: TGTGCCAGCAGCTTCCCTCAGCGGGACGCCACCTACGAGCAGTACTTC

J gene: TRBJ2-1
D gene: -
V gene: TRBV19
clone size: -
CDR3 protein: CASSIFTSSYNEQFF
CDR3 DNA: TGTGCCAGTAGTATTTTCACGAGCTCCTACAATGAGCAGTTCTTC

J gene: TRBJ2-1
D gene: -
V gene: TRBV9
clone size: -
CDR3 protein: CASSVTYGIVTKSQFF
CDR3 DNA: TGTGCCAGCAGCGTAACTTACGGGATAGTTACGAAGTCGCAGTTCTTC

J gene: TRBJ2-7
D gene: -
V gene: TRBV5-6
clone size: -
CDR3 protein: CASSLVPETYEQYF
CDR3 DNA: TGTGCCAGCAGCTTGGTACCGGAGACCTACGAGCAGTACTTC

J gene: TRBJ2-1
D gene: TRBD2
V gene: TRBV7-8
clone size: few
CDR3 protein: CASSLRGTSGSIHEQFF
CDR3 DNA: TGTGCCAGCAGCTTACGTGGGACTAGCGGGAGTATCCATGAGCAGTTCTTC

J gene: TRBJ2-3
D gene: -
V gene: TRBV6-1
clone size: -
CDR3 protein: CASSALTASTDTQYF
CDR3 DNA: TGTGCCAGCAGTGCATTGACCGCTAGCACAGATACGCAGTATTTT

J gene: TRBJ2-2
D gene: TRBD2
V gene: TRBV27
clone size: -
CDR3 protein: CASSQFGTSGHLGPGELFF
CDR3 DNA: TGTGCCAGCAGTCAATTCGGGACTAGCGGACATCTGGGGCCCGGGGAGCTGTTTTTT

J gene: TRBJ1-2
D gene: TRBD1
V gene: TRBV11-2
clone size: -
CDR3 protein: CASSFAGTGNYGYTF
CDR3 DNA: TGTGCCAGCAGCTTCGCCGGGACAGGGAACTATGGCTACACCTTC

J gene: TRBJ1-3
D gene: TRBD1
V gene: TRBV2
clone size: -
CDR3 protein: CASSKDRAWGAGNTIYF
CDR3 DNA: TGTGCCAGCAGTAAGGACAGGGCCTGGGGAGCTGGAAACACCATATATTTT

J gene: TRBJ2-2
D gene: -
V gene: TRBV5-1
clone size: -
CDR3 protein: CASSLSVTGELFF
CDR3 DNA: TGCGCCAGCAGCCTGTCGGTCACCGGGGAGCTGTTTTTT

J gene: TRBJ2-3
D gene: -
V gene: TRBV7-9
clone size: -
CDR3 protein: CASSLAGGRGTDTQYF
CDR3 DNA: TGTGCCAGCAGCTTAGCGGGGGGGCGCGGCACAGATACGCAGTATTTT

J gene: TRBJ2-1
D gene: TRBD2
V gene: TRBV11-2
clone size: -
CDR3 protein: CASSYSGGSYNEQFF
CDR3 DNA: TGTGCCAGCAGCTATAGCGGGGGGTCCTACAATGAGCAGTTCTTC

J gene: TRBJ2-3
D gene: TRBD1
V gene: TRBV11-2
clone size: few
CDR3 protein: CASSFGQGASLSTDTQYF
CDR3 DNA: TGTGCCAGCAGCTTTGGGCAGGGGGCTAGTTTAAGCACAGATACGCAGTATTTT

J gene: TRBJ2-5
D gene: -
V gene: TRBV11-2
clone size: -
CDR3 protein: CASSLDQGSWETQYF
CDR3 DNA: TGTGCCAGCAGCTTAGATCAGGGGTCTTGGGAGACCCAGTACTTC

J gene: TRBJ2-3
D gene: TRBD2
V gene: TRBV2
clone size: -
CDR3 protein: CASRLAGADTQYF
CDR3 DNA: TGTGCCAGCCGACTAGCGGGAGCAGATACGCAGTATTTT

J gene: TRBJ2-7
D gene: TRBD2
V gene: TRBV19
clone size: -
CDR3 protein: CASSTPLAGQLCEQYF
CDR3 DNA: TGTGCCAGTAGTACTCCTCTAGCGGGTCAGTTGTGCGAGCAGTACTTC

J gene: TRBJ1-4
D gene: -
V gene: TRBV5-1
clone size: once
CDR3 protein: CASSGGRADEKLFF
CDR3 DNA: TGCGCCAGCAGCGGGGGAAGGGCTGATGAAAAACTGTTTTTT

J gene: TRBJ2-2
D gene: -
V gene: TRBV7-8
clone size: -
CDR3 protein: CASSFSYLKAGELFF
CDR3 DNA: TGTGCCAGCAGCTTTAGTTACTTAAAGGCGGGGGAGCTGTTTTTT

J gene: TRBJ1-3
D gene: -
V gene: TRBV18
clone size: -
CDR3 protein: CASSPRISLSSSGNTIYF
CDR3 DNA: TGTGCCAGCTCACCACGGATAAGTTTAAGTAGCTCTGGAAACACCATATATTTT